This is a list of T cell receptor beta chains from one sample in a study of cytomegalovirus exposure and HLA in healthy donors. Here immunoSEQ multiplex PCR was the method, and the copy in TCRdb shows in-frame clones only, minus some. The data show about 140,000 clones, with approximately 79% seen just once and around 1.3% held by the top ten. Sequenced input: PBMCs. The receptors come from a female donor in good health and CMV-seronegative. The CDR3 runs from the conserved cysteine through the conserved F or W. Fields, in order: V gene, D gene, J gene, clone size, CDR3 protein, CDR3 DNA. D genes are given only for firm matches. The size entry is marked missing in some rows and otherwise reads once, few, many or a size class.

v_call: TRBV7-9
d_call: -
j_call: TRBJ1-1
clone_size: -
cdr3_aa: CASSTFTSGQEAFF
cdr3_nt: TGTGCCAGCAGCACATTCACCTCGGGACAAGAAGCTTTCTTT

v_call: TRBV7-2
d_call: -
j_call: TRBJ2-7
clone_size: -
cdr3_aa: CASSSFTGINF
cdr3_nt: TGTGCCAGCAGCTCCTTTACAGGTATCAACTTC

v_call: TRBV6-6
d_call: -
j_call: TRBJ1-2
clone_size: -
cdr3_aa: CASTPARVLDGYTF
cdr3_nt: TGTGCCAGCACCCCAGCGAGGGTTCTGGATGGCTACACCTTC

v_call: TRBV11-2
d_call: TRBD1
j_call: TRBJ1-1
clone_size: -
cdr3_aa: CASSFPGGSPTEAFF
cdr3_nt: TGTGCCAGCAGCTTTCCAGGGGGTAGTCCCACTGAAGCTTTCTTT

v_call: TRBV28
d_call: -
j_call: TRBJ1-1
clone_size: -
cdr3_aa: CASSFSAEAFF
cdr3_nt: TGTGCCAGCAGTTTTTCCGCTGAAGCTTTCTTT

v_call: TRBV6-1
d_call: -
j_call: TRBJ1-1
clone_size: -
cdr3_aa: CASSLHDTNTEAFF
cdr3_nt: TGTGCCAGCAGTCTCCACGACACGAACACTGAAGCTTTCTTT

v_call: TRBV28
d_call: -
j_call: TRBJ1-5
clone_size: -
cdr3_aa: CASSSPTVGNQPQHF
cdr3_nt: TGTGCCAGCAGCTCCCCCACGGTCGGGAATCAGCCCCAGCATTTT

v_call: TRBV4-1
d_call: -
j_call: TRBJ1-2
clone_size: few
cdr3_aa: CASRFLDQRDYGYTF
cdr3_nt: TGCGCCAGCAGGTTTTTGGATCAACGGGACTATGGCTACACCTTC

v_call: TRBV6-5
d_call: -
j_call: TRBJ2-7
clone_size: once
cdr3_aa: CASSYARGYEQYF
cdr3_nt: TGTGCCAGCAGTTACGCCAGGGGCTACGAGCAGTACTTC

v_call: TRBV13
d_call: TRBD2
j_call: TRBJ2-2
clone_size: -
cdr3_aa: CASSLEGLAVKNTGELFF
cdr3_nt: TGTGCCAGCAGCTTAGAAGGACTAGCGGTTAAGAACACCGGGGAGCTGTTTTTT

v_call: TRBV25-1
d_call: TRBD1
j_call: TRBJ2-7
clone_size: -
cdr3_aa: CASSGPRGPYEQYF
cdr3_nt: TGTGCCAGCAGTGGACCCAGGGGGCCCTACGAGCAGTACTTC

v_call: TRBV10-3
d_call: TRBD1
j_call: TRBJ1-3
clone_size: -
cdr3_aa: CAISEGDSWGSGNTIYF
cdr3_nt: TGTGCCATCAGTGAGGGGGACAGTTGGGGCTCTGGAAACACCATATATTTT

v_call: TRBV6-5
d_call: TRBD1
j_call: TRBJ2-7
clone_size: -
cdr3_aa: CASSSPGQGHYEQYF
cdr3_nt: TGTGCCAGCAGTTCCCCGGGACAGGGCCACTACGAGCAGTACTTC

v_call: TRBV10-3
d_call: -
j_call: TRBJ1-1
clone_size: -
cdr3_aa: CAISDSSTEAFF
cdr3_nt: TGTGCCATCAGCGACAGTTCCACTGAAGCTTTCTTT

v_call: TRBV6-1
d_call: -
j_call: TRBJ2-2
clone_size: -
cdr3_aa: CASSDSSPGELFF
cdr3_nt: TGTGCCAGCAGTGATAGCAGTCCCGGGGAGCTGTTTTTT

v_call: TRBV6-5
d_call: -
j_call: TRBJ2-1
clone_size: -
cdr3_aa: CASSRGTSSYNEQFF
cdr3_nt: TGTGCCAGCAGCCGCGGGACTTCCTCCTACAATGAGCAGTTCTTC

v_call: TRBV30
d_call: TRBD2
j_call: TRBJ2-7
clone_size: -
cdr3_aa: CANGGGLAYEQYF
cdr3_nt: TGTGCTAACGGGGGGGGGCTCGCCTACGAGCAGTACTTC

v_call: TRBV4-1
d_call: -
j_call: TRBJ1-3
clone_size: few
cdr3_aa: CASSLREGSSGNTIYF
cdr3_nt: TGCGCCAGCAGCTTAAGGGAGGGAAGTTCTGGAAACACCATATATTTT

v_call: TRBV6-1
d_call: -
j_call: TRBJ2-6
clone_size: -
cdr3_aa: CASSVAASGANVLTF
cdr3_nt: TGTGCCAGCAGTGTAGCAGCCTCTGGGGCCAACGTCCTGACTTTC

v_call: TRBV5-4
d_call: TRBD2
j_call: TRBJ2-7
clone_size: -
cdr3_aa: CASSYGLAGGNYEQYF
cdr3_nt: TGTGCCAGCAGCTACGGACTAGCGGGAGGGAACTACGAGCAGTACTTC

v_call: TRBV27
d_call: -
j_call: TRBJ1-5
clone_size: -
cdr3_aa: CASSPRWGGNQPQHF
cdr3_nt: TGTGCCAGCAGCCCCCGGTGGGGCGGAAATCAGCCCCAGCATTTT

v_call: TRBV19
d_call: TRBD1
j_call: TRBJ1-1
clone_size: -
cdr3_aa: CASSPGQGYTEAFF
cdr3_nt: TGTGCCAGTTCTCCGGGACAGGGGTACACTGAAGCTTTCTTT

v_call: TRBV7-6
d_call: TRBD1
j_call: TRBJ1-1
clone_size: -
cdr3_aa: CASSFRTGNTEAFF
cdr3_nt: TGTGCCAGCAGCTTTCGGACAGGGAACACTGAAGCTTTCTTT

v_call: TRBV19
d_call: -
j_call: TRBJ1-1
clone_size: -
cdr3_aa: CASSIEPSVSTEAFF
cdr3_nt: TGTGCCAGTAGTATAGAGCCCAGCGTGAGCACTGAAGCTTTCTTT

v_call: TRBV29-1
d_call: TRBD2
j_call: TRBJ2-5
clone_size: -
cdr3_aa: CSVGGLAGEGLGETQYF
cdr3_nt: TGCAGCGTTGGAGGACTAGCGGGAGAAGGATTAGGGGAGACCCAGTACTTC

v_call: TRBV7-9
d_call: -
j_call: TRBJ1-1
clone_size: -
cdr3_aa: CASSLSLRENTEAFF
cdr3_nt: TGTGCCAGCAGCTTATCGCTACGGGAAAACACTGAAGCTTTCTTT

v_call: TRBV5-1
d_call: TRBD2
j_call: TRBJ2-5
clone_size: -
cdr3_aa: CASSLSGRETQYF
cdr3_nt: TGCGCCAGCAGCCTTAGCGGGAGGGAGACCCAGTACTTC

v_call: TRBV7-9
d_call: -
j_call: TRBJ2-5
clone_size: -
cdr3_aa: CASGLQETQYF
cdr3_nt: TGTGCCAGCGGGCTCCAAGAGACCCAGTACTTC

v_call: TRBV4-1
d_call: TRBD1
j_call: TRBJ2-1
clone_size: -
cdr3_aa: CASSSGTGANEQFF
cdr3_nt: TGCGCCAGCAGCTCCGGGACAGGGGCCAATGAGCAGTTCTTC

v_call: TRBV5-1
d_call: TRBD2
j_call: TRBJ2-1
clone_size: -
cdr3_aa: CASSWGLAGGSYNEQFF
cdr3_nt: TGCGCCAGCAGCTGGGGACTAGCGGGAGGGTCCTACAATGAGCAGTTCTTC

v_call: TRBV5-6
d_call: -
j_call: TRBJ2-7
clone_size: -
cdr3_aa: CASSLASYEQYF
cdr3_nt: TGTGCCAGCAGCTTGGCATCCTACGAGCAGTACTTC